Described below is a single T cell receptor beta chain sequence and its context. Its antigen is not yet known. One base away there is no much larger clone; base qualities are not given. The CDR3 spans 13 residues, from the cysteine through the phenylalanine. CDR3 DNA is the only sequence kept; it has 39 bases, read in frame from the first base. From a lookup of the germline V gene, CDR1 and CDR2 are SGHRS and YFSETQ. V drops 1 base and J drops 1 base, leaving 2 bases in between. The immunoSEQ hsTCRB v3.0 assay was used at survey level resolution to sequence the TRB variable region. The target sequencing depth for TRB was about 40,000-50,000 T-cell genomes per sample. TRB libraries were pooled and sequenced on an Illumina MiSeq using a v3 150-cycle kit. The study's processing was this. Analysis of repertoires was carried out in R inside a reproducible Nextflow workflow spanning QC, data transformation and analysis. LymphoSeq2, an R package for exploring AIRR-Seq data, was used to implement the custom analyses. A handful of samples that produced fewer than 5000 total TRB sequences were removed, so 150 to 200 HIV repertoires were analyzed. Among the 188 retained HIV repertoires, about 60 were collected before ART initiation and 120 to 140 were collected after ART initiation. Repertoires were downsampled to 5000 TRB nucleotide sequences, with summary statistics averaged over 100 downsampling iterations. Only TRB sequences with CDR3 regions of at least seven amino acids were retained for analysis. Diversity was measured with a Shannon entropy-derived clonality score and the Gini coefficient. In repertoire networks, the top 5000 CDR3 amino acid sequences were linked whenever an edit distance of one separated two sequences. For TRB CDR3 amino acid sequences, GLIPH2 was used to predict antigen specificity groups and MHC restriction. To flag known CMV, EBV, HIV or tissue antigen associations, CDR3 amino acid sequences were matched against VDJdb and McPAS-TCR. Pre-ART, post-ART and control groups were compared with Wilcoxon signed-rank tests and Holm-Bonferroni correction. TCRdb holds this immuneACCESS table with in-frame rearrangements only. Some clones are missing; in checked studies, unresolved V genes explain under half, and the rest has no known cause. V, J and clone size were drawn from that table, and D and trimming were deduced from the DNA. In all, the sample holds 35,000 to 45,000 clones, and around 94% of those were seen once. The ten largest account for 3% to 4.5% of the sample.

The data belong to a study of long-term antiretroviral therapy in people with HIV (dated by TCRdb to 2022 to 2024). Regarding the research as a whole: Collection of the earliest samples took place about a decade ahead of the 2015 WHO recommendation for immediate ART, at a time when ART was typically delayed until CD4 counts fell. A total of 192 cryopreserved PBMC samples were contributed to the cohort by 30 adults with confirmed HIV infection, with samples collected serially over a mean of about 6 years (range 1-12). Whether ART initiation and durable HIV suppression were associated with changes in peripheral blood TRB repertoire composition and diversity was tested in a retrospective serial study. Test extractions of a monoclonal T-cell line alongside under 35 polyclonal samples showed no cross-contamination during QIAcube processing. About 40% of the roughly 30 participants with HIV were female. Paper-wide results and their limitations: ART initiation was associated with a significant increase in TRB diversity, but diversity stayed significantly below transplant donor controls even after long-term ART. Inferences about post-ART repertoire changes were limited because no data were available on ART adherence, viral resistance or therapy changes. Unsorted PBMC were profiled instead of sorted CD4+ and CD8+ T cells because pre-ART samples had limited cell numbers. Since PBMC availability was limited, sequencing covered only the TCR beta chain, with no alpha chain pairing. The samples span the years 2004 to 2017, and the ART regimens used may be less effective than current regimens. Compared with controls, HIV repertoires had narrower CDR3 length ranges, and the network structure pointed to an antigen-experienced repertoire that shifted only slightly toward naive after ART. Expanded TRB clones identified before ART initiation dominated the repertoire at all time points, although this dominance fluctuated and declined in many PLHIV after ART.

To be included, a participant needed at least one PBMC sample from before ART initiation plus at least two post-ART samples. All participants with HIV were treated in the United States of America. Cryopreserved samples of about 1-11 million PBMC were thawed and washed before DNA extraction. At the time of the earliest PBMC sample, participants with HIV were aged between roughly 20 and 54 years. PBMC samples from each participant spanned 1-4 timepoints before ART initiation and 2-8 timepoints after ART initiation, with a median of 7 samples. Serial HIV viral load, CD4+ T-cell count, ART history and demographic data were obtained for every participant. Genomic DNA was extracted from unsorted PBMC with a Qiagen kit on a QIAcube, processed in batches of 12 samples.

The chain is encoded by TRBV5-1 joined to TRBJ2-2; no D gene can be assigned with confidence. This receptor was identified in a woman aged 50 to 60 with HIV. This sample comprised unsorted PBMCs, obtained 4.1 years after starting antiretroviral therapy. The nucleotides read TGCGCCAGCAGCTTGTGGAACACCGGGGAGCTGTTTTTT. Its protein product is CASSLWNTGELFF.